This TCR beta chain was recovered during a study of human T cells and chemical hapten exposure. TCRdb redid the calling of the RACE reads with MiXCR, one entry per CDR3 protein. This table has 75,000 to 90,000 distinct CDR3 sequences, about 10% appearing once. Trimming took 2 bases from V and 12 from J; bases not matched to a gene: 4. This CDR3 is 12 amino acids long. Germline CDR1 and CDR2: MNHEY and SVGAGI. The time point denotes: patch test 1, 2 weeks after DPC sensitization. Noted treatment: therapeutic diphenylcyclopropenone sensitization with weekly scalp DPC. Each donor was an alopecia patient between 18 and 70 years of age who qualified for DPC. This clonotype was observed a handful of times. Antigen specificity is unknown. Findings and caveats of the study: Clustering by CDR3 similarity yielded significantly more large clusters from expanded TCRs than controls.

This clonotype originated in an older woman with alopecia areata. Some clones in this sample may be carry-over from other donors' samples. V and J are TRBV6-5 and TRBJ2-3, with 8 bases that match TRBD2. Material: whole blood, obtained in connection with sensitization to the hapten diphenylcyclopropenone (DPC). CDR3 coding DNA: TGTGCCAGCAGTTACGCGGGGGGCCGCCAGTATTTT. Its protein product is CASSYAGGRQYF.